A selection of T cell receptor beta chains follows, all from one sample in a study of early T cells in non-severe SARS-CoV-2 infection. Each CDR3 protein gets one entry after TCRdb re-called the 5' RACE reads with MiXCR. The table shows tens of thousands of distinct CDR3 sequences, with approximately 10% occurring only once. Material: whole blood, obtained at baseline. The receptors derive from an adult who was a healthcare worker with PCR-confirmed SARS-CoV-2 infection or an uninfected control (not recorded which). The CDR3 runs from the conserved cysteine through the conserved F or W. Each record gives: J gene, D gene, clone size, V gene, CDR3 DNA, CDR3 protein. The D gene is left open where the match is weak. Size is omitted from some rows. Given values are once, few, many or a class for expanded clones.

J: TRBJ1-2
D: .
size: many
V: TRBV25-1
DNA: TGTGCCAGCAGCGAACGCTTGATCGTGAACAGGGCTGGCTACACCTTC
CDR3: CASSERLIVNRAGYTF

J: TRBJ2-1
D: .
size: few
V: TRBV2
DNA: TGTGCCTGCGGATCCTACAATGAGCAGTTCTTC
CDR3: CACGSYNEQFF

J: TRBJ2-2
D: .
size: .
V: TRBV5-1
DNA: TGCGCCAGCAGCCCCGGGACGCCGAACACCGGGGAGCTGTTTTTT
CDR3: CASSPGTPNTGELFF

J: TRBJ2-2
D: .
size: few
V: TRBV5-5
DNA: TGTGCCAGCAGCTTGGATGGGGGATGGGCCGGGGAGCTGTTTTTT
CDR3: CASSLDGGWAGELFF

J: TRBJ1-5
D: .
size: .
V: TRBV29-1
DNA: TGCAGCGTTGTGGCAGGAGTTAATCAGCCCCAGCATTTT
CDR3: CSVVAGVNQPQHF

J: TRBJ1-1
D: .
size: many
V: TRBV7-2
DNA: TGTGCCAGCAGCTTACGGGGTGTCCTGAACACTGAAGCTTTCTTT
CDR3: CASSLRGVLNTEAFF

J: TRBJ2-5
D: TRBD2
size: many
V: TRBV19
DNA: TGTGCCAGTAGTATAGTAGCGGGAGGGTTAGAGACCCAGTACTTC
CDR3: CASSIVAGGLETQYF

J: TRBJ2-3
D: TRBD2
size: .
V: TRBV3-1
DNA: TGTACCAGCAGCCCAGGCGGGGGGCCTACAGATACGCAGTATTTT
CDR3: CTSSPGGGPTDTQYF

J: TRBJ1-2
D: TRBD1
size: .
V: TRBV6-5
DNA: TGTGCCAGCAGTGAACAGGGGGGAGGCTATGGCTACACCTTC
CDR3: CASSEQGGGYGYTF

J: TRBJ2-7
D: TRBD1
size: few
V: TRBV7-2
DNA: TGTGCCAGCAGCTTAGACGCGGGACAGGGTTCGACCTACGAGCAGTACTTC
CDR3: CASSLDAGQGSTYEQYF

J: TRBJ1-5
D: .
size: many
V: TRBV6-5
DNA: TGTGCCAGCAGTTACTCCGGGACTCAAGATCAGCCCCAGCATTTT
CDR3: CASSYSGTQDQPQHF

J: TRBJ1-1
D: .
size: .
V: TRBV5-4
DNA: TGTGCCAGCAGCTTGGATCAGGGTTTATGGACTGAAGCTTTCTTT
CDR3: CASSLDQGLWTEAFF

J: TRBJ2-7
D: .
size: .
V: TRBV29-1
DNA: TGCAGCGTCAGCCGGGACATCGGCGACGAGCAGTACTTC
CDR3: CSVSRDIGDEQYF

J: TRBJ2-3
D: .
size: .
V: TRBV9
DNA: TGTGCCAGCAGCGTAAGGAAGGGGACAGATACGCAGTATTTT
CDR3: CASSVRKGTDTQYF

J: TRBJ1-4
D: TRBD1
size: many
V: TRBV29-1
DNA: TGCAGCGTCGGAGGGGGCGTTGGGGAAAAACTGTTTTTT
CDR3: CSVGGGVGEKLFF

J: TRBJ1-2
D: .
size: .
V: TRBV28
DNA: TGTGCCAGCATTACTACACTTTCTAACTATGGCTACACCTTC
CDR3: CASITTLSNYGYTF

J: TRBJ2-3
D: .
size: few
V: TRBV20-1
DNA: TGCAGTGCTAGAGTAAAGGGAACGCAGTATTTT
CDR3: CSARVKGTQYF

J: TRBJ2-7
D: .
size: few
V: TRBV6-5
DNA: TGTGCCAGCAGTTACTCCCTCGTAACTAGGAGGGAGCAGTACTTC
CDR3: CASSYSLVTRREQYF

J: TRBJ2-4
D: TRBD1
size: few
V: TRBV25-1
DNA: TGTGCCAGCTCTCCCCGGACAGGGACACCAGCCAAAAACATTCAGTACTTC
CDR3: CASSPRTGTPAKNIQYF

J: TRBJ2-2
D: TRBD1
size: few
V: TRBV11-1
DNA: TGTGCCAGCAGACCCGACAGGGCCACCGGGGAGCTGTTTTTT
CDR3: CASRPDRATGELFF

J: TRBJ2-1
D: .
size: .
V: TRBV7-2
DNA: TGTGCCAGCAGCTTATGGGGGTCCAACAATGAGCAGTTCTTC
CDR3: CASSLWGSNNEQFF

J: TRBJ2-1
D: .
size: many
V: TRBV6-2/TRBV6-3
DNA: TGTGCCAGCAGTTACTCTCGGGCCTCCTACAATGAGCAGTTCTTC
CDR3: CASSYSRASYNEQFF

J: TRBJ1-1
D: .
size: .
V: TRBV7-2
DNA: TGTGCCAGCAGCTTAGTAGCGGCCACTGGAGCTTTCTTT
CDR3: CASSLVAATGAFF

J: TRBJ2-3
D: TRBD2
size: many
V: TRBV6-4
DNA: TGTGCCAGCAGTGCTAGCGGGGGCACAGATACGCAGTATTTT
CDR3: CASSASGGTDTQYF

J: TRBJ2-3
D: TRBD2
size: few
V: TRBV5-1
DNA: TGCGCCAGCAGCTTGGCCCGGGCTAGCGGGGCAGATACGCAGTATTTT
CDR3: CASSLARASGADTQYF

J: TRBJ2-7
D: .
size: few
V: TRBV29-1
DNA: TGCAGCGTCGGCGTCCCCGGCGAGCAGTACTTC
CDR3: CSVGVPGEQYF

J: TRBJ1-2
D: TRBD1
size: many
V: TRBV9
DNA: TGTGCCAGCAGCCCCCGGGACAGGGGCGGTGGCTACACCTTC
CDR3: CASSPRDRGGGYTF

J: TRBJ1-3
D: TRBD1
size: .
V: TRBV2
DNA: TGTGCCAGCAGCGGACAGGGTGGAAACACCATATATTTT
CDR3: CASSGQGGNTIYF

J: TRBJ2-1
D: TRBD2
size: .
V: TRBV4-2
DNA: TGTGCCAGCAGCCCGGGACTACAAGGCTACAATGAGCAGTTCTTC
CDR3: CASSPGLQGYNEQFF

J: TRBJ2-1
D: .
size: once
V: TRBV7-9
DNA: TGTGCCAGCAGCTTGGAGGACGTCACTTACAATGAGCAGTTCTTC
CDR3: CASSLEDVTYNEQFF

J: TRBJ1-3
D: .
size: few
V: TRBV29-1
DNA: TGCAGCGTTGATCAGGGGAACACCATATATTTT
CDR3: CSVDQGNTIYF

J: TRBJ2-2
D: TRBD2
size: .
V: TRBV19
DNA: TGTGCCAGTAGTACTCCCTCCAGCGGGAGAGGTCACACCGGGGAGCTGTTTTTT
CDR3: CASSTPSSGRGHTGELFF

J: TRBJ1-4
D: .
size: .
V: TRBV2
DNA: TGTGCCAGCAGGGCCAACGGGGGGGGTAGCGAAAAACTGTTTTTT
CDR3: CASRANGGGSEKLFF

J: TRBJ1-1
D: TRBD1
size: .
V: TRBV5-1
DNA: TGCGCCAGCAGCCACGGACAGGGCGAAGCTTTCTTT
CDR3: CASSHGQGEAFF

J: TRBJ1-6
D: .
size: .
V: TRBV9
DNA: TGTGCCAGCAGCTCTTCCGTGAGCTCCTATAATTCACCCCTCCACTTT
CDR3: CASSSSVSSYNSPLHF

J: TRBJ2-7
D: .
size: few
V: TRBV11-2
DNA: TGTGCCAGCAGCTTAGAAGTTATCTACGAGCAGTACTTC
CDR3: CASSLEVIYEQYF

J: TRBJ1-1
D: .
size: few
V: TRBV19
DNA: TGTGCCAGTAGTAGGGGTCAGAGTTCGCAGGGTACTGAAGCTTTCTTT
CDR3: CASSRGQSSQGTEAFF

J: TRBJ2-3
D: .
size: .
V: TRBV7-3
DNA: TGTGCCAGCAGCCCCAGCCGACTATCAGCGGGAGATACGCAGTATTTT
CDR3: CASSPSRLSAGDTQYF